This TCR beta chain is from a study of beta chain features in type 1 diabetes. Points from the study as a whole: In type 1 diabetes patients, VDJ junctions had fewer insertions; deletions at these junctions were more frequent. In every one of the four CD4+ subsets, TCRB CDR3s were moderately but significantly shorter in Type 1 diabetes patients. Naive, central memory and regulatory TCRB repertoires appeared more similar among patients than healthy donors.

Expressed TCRB transcripts were sequenced because the isolated RNA had all been reverse transcribed beforehand. Generated by immunoSEQ multiplex PCR, the TCRdb table keeps only in-frame clones and is missing some. Here the sample spans 93,000 or so clones, over 25% being singletons. Trimming at V came to 4 bases and at J to 1 base, leaving 1 base not matched to a gene. CDR1 is LNHDA and CDR2 is SQIVND in the germline V gene (reference sequence). The length of the CDR3 is 14 residues. Comment on this clone: Antigen specificity is unknown.

Sequenced: central memory CD4+ T cells from blood. V usage is TRBV19 and J usage is TRBJ2-3; 8 bases map to TRBD1. This receptor was obtained from a woman under 30 with type 1 diabetes. The DNA for the CDR3 is TGTGCCAGTAGTACGACAGGGGGCACAGATACGCAGTATTTT. Its translation is CASSTTGGTDTQYF.